Sequencing of this T cell receptor beta chain was carried out in a study of blood T cell repertoires in COVID-19. About the research overall: Samples of COVID-19 (acute and convalescent) were obtained from the United States, Italy and Spain. T cells, B-cell-depleted T cells, or PBMCs supplied cDNA or gDNA.

Original methodology: Amplified reference gene primers provided the basis for estimating nucleated cell counts. Data came from immunoSEQ multiplex PCR; TCRdb stores just in-frame clones and leaves some out. D and trimming come from the DNA, and the V and J calls and clone size come from that table. The table has a few hundred thousand clones, about nine tenths seen once. V dropped 5 bases and J dropped 0; count of bases not matched to a gene: 6. This CDR3 is 15 amino acids long. Germline loops: CDR1 KGHSH, CDR2 LQKENI. Seattle participants joined during active infection and were tracked over time. The receptor comes from a person between 18 and 30 years old with COVID-19, enrolled during active disease. The chain uses TRBV18 and TRBJ1-1; 7 bases line up with TRBD1. The source material was peripheral blood. CDR3 sequence (DNA): TGTGCCAGCTCAACCACAGGGGACATGAACACTGAAGCTTTCTTT. Amino acids: CASSTTGDMNTEAFF.